This T cell receptor (beta chain) was profiled in a study of T cells after posttransplantation cyclophosphamide. The protocol was immunoSEQ multiplex PCR, while the TCRdb copy is restricted to in-frame clones and leaves out a portion. The sample has tens of thousands of clones, about 92% seen once. Regarding this clone: As yet, its antigen is unknown.

The CDR3 has 14 residues. V lost 0 bases and J lost 2, with 8 bases in between. Germline assignment: CDR1 SGDLS and CDR2 YYNGEE. A marrow graft followed busulfan-fludarabine conditioning, with cyclophosphamide on days +3 and +4. The study, taken as a whole, reports: Later post-transplant blood repertoires were often dominated by donor CD8+ memory clones. Skin or GI-infiltrating T cells shared few TRB sequences with blood.

Source: PBMCs, taken around 58 days after allogeneic stem cell transplant with posttransplant cyclophosphamide. The rearrangement joins TRBV9 to TRBJ2-5; D unclear. This clonotype was obtained from a male patient between 55 and 70 years old who received an allogeneic stem cell transplant from a related donor and was CMV-positive. Some T cells here may be from the graft donor. The chain's CDR3 is CASSVGSVQETQYF. Here the CDR3 DNA reads TGTGCCAGCAGCGTAGGGAGTGTACAAGAGACCCAGTACTTC.